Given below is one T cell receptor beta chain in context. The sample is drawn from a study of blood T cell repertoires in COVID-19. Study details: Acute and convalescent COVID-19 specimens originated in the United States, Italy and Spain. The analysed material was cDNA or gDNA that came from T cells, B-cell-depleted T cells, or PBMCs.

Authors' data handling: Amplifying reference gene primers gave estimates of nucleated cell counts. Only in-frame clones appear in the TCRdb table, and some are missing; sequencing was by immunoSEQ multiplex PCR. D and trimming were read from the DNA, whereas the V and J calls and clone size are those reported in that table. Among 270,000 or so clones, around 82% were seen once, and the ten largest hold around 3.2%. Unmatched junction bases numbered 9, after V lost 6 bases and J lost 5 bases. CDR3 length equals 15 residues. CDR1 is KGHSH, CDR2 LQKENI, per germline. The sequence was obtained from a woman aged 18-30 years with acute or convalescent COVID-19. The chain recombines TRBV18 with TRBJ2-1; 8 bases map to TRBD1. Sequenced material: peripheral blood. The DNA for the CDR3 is TGTGCCAGCTCCCGCCAGGGGGCGGAGGACAATGAGCAGTTCTTC. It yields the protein CASSRQGAEDNEQFF.